One sample yielded the 13 T cell receptor beta chains listed below, sequenced in a study of blood T cell repertoires in COVID-19. Only in-frame clones appear in the TCRdb table, and some are missing; sequencing was by immunoSEQ multiplex PCR. This table holds hundreds of thousands of clones, more than 75% found once. What was sequenced was peripheral blood. These receptors all stem from a woman aged 35 to 49 who had recovered from COVID-19.

This chain joins TRBV11-2 and TRBJ2-7; 8 positions match TRBD2. V trimming: 6 bases; J trimming: 1 base; junction bases outside the gene matches: 8. CDR1 is SGHAT and CDR2 is FQNNGV in the germline V gene. The CDR3 consists of 15 residues. The CDR3 sequence: CASSTTGGISYEQYF. The CDR3 DNA is TGTGCCAGCAGTACCACGGGGGGGATATCCTACGAGCAGTACTTC.

This chain joins TRBV5-4 and TRBJ1-3; 11 nucleotides match TRBD1. The germline V gene has CDR1 SGHNT and CDR2 YYREEE (reference sequence). With V trimmed by 2 bases and J by 2 bases, 3 bases remained unmatched. The CDR3 has 16 amino acids. DNA for the CDR3: TGTGCCAGCAGCTTCGGACAGGGGGCTACTGGAAACACCATATATTTT. This encodes CASSFGQGATGNTIYF. The full variable domain, rest sourced from reference TRBV5-4 and TRBJ1-3, is ETGVTQSPTHLIKTRGQQVTLRCSSQSGHNTVSWYQQALGQGPQFIFQYYREEENGRGNFPPRFSGLQFPNYSSELNVNALELDDSALYLCASSFGQGATGNTIYFGEGSWLTVV.

About this clone: Given a much more abundant clone one base away, this may be a read error. The chain links TRBV6-2 or TRBV6-3 to TRBJ1-2, with D tentatively TRBD1 (5 bases). This CDR3 spans 12 amino acids. V was shortened by 6 bases and J by 1 base, with 6 bases between the two germline ends. In germline, CDR1 is MNHEY, CDR2 SVGEGT. In nucleotides, the CDR3 is TGTGCCAGCAGCGACAGTAACTATGGCTACACCTTC. Translation gives CASSDSNYGYTF.

V usage is TRBV27 and J usage is TRBJ1-2; TRBD1 matches 7 bases. V gave up 5 bases and J gave up 8 bases; unmatched junction bases: 11. Germline CDR1 MNHEY, CDR2 SMNVEV (reference sequence). This CDR3 contains 14 residues. CDR3 in DNA: TGTGCCAGCAGTCTAGGGGGCCCTGCTAAGGGCTACACCTTC. Its protein is CASSLGGPAKGYTF.

The V call is TRBV5-4, the J call TRBJ2-3, with D possibly being TRBD2 (5 bases). Germline V gives CDR1 SGHNT, CDR2 YYREEE (reference sequence). Between the trimmed V and J ends, which lost 3 bases and 2 bases, there was a span of 16 bases. The CDR3 extends over 16 amino acids. The CDR3 here is CASSWGFGEPTDTQYF. The CDR3 nucleotides are TGTGCCAGCAGCTGGGGTTTCGGGGAACCCACAGATACGCAGTATTTT.

V usage is TRBV6-5 and J usage is TRBJ1-5, with D perhaps TRBD1 (5 bases). The germline V gene has CDR1 MNHEY and CDR2 SVGAGI. V gave up 7 bases and J gave up 7 bases, with 14 bases separating them. The CDR3 runs to 13 residues. CDR3 residues: CASKGAGHQPQHF. The CDR3 DNA sequence: TGTGCCAGCAAAGGGGCAGGTCACCAGCCCCAGCATTTT.

The gene calls are TRBV25-1 and TRBJ2-1; D is unclear. Germline CDR1 is MGHDK and CDR2 is SYGVNS. V was cut by 4 bases and J by 13 bases, with 26 bases left in between. The CDR3 runs 16 residues. The CDR3, as DNA: TGTGCCAGCAGTGGTAGACAACGCGATAAGGTCGCGAACCAGTTCTTC. It is translated as CASSGRQRDKVANQFF.

V gene TRBV4-3 combines with J gene TRBJ1-2; no clear D gene. The CDR3 is 15 residues long. The germline V and J ends were trimmed by 0 bases and 7 bases, with 15 bases remaining between them. CDR1 and CDR2 from the germline V gene are LGHNA and YSLEER. In DNA, the CDR3 is TGCGCCAGCAGCCAAGATGGGCAGGCCTGGGTTGGCTACACCTTC. This codes for CASSQDGQAWVGYTF.

The chain couples TRBV7-9 to TRBJ2-7; 9 bases map to TRBD2. There are 15 residues in the CDR3. Per the germline V gene, CDR1 is SEHNR and CDR2 is FQNEAQ (reference sequence). V shed 5 bases, J shed 5 bases, and the junction held 10 bases outside the gene matches. The CDR3 coding sequence is TGTGCCAGCAGCCCCGGGGTAGCTAGCGGGGACGAGCAGTACTTC. Encoded protein: CASSPGVASGDEQYF.

The V and J genes are TRBV27 and TRBJ2-1, with 9 bases that match TRBD1. After removal of 5 bases from V and 5 bases from J, the junction contained 7 bases not matched to a gene. CDR3 size: 15 residues. Per the germline V gene, CDR1 is MNHEY and CDR2 is SMNVEV (reference sequence). CDR3 in amino acids: CASSVPGQGNNEQFF. CDR3 DNA: TGTGCCAGCAGTGTCCCGGGACAGGGAAACAATGAGCAGTTCTTC.

The gene calls are TRBV30 and TRBJ1-2, with D possibly matching TRBD1 (6 bases). The germline CDR1 and CDR2 sequences are GTSNPN and SVGIG (reference sequence). The CDR3 totals 12 residues. With 0 bases removed from V and 8 bases from J, the gap between germline ends came to 10 bases. CDR3 nucleotides: TGTGCCTGGAGTGTACAGGGCTCCGGCTACACCTTC. Protein: CAWSVQGSGYTF.

The CDR3 protein is CASSLHSTGRVGQPQHF. The DNA for the CDR3 is TGTGCCAGCAGTCTTCACTCGACAGGGCGAGTTGGTCAGCCCCAGCATTTT. The rearrangement joins TRBV2 to TRBJ1-5; 7 bases line up with TRBD1. Germline V gene lookup returns CDR1 SNHLY and CDR2 FYNNEI. The V and J ends lost 5 bases and 6 bases, in that order; junction bases with no gene match: 16. The CDR3 is 17 residues long. Variable domain in full (rest from reference TRBV2 and TRBJ1-5): EPEVTQTPSHQVTQMGQEVILRCVPISNHLYFYWYRQILGQKVEFLVSFYNNEISEKSEIFDDQFSVERPDGSNFTLKIRSTKLEDSAMYFCASSLHSTGRVGQPQHFGDGTRLSIL.

The chain links TRBV7-2 to TRBJ2-3, with 8 bases fitting TRBD1. Losses at the gene ends were 4 bases for V and 5 bases for J; bases not matched to a gene: 2. In germline, CDR1 is SGHTA, CDR2 FQGNSA. The CDR3 runs 13 residues. CDR3 loop: CASSSQGGDTQYF. The CDR3 bases are TGTGCCAGCAGCTCACAGGGGGGAGATACGCAGTATTTT.